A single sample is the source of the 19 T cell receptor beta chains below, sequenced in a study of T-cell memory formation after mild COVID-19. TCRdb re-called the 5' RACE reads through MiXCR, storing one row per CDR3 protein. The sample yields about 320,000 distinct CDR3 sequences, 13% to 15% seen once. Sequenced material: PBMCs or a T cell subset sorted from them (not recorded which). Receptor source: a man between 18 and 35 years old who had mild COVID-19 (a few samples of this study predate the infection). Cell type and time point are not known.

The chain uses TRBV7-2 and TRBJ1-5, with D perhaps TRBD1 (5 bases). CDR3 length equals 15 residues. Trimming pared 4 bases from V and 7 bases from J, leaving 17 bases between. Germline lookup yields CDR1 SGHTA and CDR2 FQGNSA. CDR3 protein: CASSSLTAGRQPQHF. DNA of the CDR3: TGTGCCAGCAGCTCGCTGACAGCGGGTCGGCAGCCCCAGCATTTT. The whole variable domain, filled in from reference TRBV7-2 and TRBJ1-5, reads GAGVSQSPSNKVTEKGKDVELRCDPISGHTALYWYRQSLGQGLEFLIYFQGNSAPDKSGLPSDRFSAERTGGSVSTLTIQRTQQEDSAVYLCASSSLTAGRQPQHFGDGTRLSIL.

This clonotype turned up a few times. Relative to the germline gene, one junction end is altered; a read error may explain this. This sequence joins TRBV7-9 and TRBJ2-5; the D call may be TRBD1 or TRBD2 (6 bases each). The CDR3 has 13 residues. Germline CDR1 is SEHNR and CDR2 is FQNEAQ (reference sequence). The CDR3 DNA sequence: TGTGCCAGCACCTTAGGGGGGCGGGAGACCCAGTACTTC. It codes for CASTLGGRETQYF. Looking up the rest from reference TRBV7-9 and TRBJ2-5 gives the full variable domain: DTGVSQNPRHKITKRGQNVTFRCDPISEHNRLYWYRQTLGQGPEFLTYFQNEAQLEKSRLLSDRFSAERPKGSFSTLEIQRTEQGDSAMYLCASTLGGRETQYFGPGTRLLVL.

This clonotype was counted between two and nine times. Written as DNA, the CDR3 is TGTGCCTTTAGCGGGGGGAACTACGAGCAGTACGTC. This translates into CAFSGGNYEQYV. This chain joins TRBV12-3 or TRBV12-4 and TRBJ2-7; 10 nucleotides match TRBD2. V trimming: 11 bases; J trimming: 3 bases; junction bases outside the gene matches: 4. CDR3 length: 12 amino acids.

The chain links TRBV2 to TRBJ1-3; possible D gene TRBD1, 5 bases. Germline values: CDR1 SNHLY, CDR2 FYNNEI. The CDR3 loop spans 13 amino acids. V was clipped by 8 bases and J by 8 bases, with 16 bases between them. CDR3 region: CASLGPYADTIYF. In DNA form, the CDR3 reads TGTGCCAGCCTGGGACCTTATGCTGACACCATATATTTT.

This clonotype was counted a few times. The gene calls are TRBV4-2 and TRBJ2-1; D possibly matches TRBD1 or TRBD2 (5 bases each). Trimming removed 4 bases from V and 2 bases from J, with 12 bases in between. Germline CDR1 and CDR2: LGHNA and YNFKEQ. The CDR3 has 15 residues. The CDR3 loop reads CASSRQSGPYNEQFF. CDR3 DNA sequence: TGTGCCAGCAGCCGACAATCGGGGCCCTACAATGAGCAGTTCTTC.

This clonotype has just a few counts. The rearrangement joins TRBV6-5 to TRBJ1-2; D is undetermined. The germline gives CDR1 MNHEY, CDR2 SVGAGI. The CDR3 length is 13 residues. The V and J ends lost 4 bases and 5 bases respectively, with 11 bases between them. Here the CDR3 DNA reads TGTGCCAGCAGTTCCCAACCTTGGTATGGCTACACCTTC. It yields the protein CASSSQPWYGYTF.

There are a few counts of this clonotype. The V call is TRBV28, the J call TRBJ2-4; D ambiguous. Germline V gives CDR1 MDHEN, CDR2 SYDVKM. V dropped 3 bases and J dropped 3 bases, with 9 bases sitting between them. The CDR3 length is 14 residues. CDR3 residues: CASSFYLLKNIQYF. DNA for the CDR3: TGTGCCAGCAGTTTTTACCTACTCAAAAACATTCAGTACTTC.

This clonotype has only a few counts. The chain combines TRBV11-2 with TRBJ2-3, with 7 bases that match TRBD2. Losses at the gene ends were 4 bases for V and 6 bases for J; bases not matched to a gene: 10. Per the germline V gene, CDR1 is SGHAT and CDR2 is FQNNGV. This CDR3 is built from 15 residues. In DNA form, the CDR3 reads TGTGCCAGCAGCTCCGCGGGACTACCTCAGGATACGCAGTATTTT. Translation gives CASSSAGLPQDTQYF. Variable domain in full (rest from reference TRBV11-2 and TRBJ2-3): EAGVAQSPRYKIIEKRQSVAFWCNPISGHATLYWYQQILGQGPKLLIQFQNNGVVDDSQLPKDRFSAERLKGVDSTLKIQPAKLEDSAVYLCASSSAGLPQDTQYFGPGTRLTVL.

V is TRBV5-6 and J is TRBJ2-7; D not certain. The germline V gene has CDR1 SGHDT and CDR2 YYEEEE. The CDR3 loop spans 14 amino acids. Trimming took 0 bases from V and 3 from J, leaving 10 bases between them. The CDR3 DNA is TGTGCCAGCAGCTTGGGTCAGAACCACTACGAGCAGTACGTC. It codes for CASSLGQNHYEQYV.

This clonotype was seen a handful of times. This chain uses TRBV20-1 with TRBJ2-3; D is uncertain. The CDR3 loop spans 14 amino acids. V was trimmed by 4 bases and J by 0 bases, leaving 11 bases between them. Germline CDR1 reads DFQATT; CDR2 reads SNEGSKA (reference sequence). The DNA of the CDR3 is TGCAGTGCTACCCCTGGGCTGAGCACAGATACGCAGTATTTT. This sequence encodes CSATPGLSTDTQYF.

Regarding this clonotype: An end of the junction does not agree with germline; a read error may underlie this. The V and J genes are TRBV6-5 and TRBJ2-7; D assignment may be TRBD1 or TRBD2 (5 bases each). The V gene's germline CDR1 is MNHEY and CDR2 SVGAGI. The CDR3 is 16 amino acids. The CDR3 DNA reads TGTGCCAGCAGTTACTCAACGGGGCCACCGTCTAACGAGCAGTGCTTC. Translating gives CASSYSTGPPSNEQCF.

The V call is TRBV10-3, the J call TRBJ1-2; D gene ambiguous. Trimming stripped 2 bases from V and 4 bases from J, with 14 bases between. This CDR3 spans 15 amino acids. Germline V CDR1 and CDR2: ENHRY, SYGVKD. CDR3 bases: TGTGCCATCAGTGAGCCTCTAGGACTGAGCTATGGCTACACCTTC. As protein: CAISEPLGLSYGYTF.

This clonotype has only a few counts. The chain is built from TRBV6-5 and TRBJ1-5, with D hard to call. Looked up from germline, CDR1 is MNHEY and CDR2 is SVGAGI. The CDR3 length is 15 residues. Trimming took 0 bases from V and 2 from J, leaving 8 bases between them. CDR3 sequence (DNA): TGTGCCAGCAGTTACTCACTTGGCCGCAATCAGCCCCAGCATTTT. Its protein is CASSYSLGRNQPQHF.

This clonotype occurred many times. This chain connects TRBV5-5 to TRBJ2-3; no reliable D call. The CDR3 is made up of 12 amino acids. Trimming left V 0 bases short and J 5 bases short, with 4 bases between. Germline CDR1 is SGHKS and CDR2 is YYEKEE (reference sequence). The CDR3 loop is CASSLVRDTQYF. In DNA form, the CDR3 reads TGTGCCAGCAGCTTGGTACGAGATACGCAGTATTTT.

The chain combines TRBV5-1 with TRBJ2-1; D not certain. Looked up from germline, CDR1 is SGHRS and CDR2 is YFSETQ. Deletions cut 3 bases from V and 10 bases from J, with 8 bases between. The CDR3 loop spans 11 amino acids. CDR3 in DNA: TGCGCCAGCAGCTCACTATACGAGCAGTTCTTC. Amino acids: CASSSLYEQFF.

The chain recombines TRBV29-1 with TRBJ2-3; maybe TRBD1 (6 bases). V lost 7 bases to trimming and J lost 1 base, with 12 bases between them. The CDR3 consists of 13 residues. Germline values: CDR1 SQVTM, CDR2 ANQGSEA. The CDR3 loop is CSAPQGGTDTQYF. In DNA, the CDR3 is TGCAGCGCCCCACAGGGTGGCACAGATACGCAGTATTTT.

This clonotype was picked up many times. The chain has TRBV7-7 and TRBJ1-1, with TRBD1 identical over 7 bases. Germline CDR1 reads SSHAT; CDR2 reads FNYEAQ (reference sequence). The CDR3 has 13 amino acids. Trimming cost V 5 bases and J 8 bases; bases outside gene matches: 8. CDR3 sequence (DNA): TGTGCCAGCAGCACCTCGACAGGGACCGAAGCTTTCTTT. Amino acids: CASSTSTGTEAFF.

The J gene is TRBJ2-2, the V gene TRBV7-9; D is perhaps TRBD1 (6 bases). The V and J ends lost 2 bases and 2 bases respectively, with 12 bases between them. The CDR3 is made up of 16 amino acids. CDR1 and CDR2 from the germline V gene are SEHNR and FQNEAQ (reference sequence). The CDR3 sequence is CASSLLRQANTGELFF. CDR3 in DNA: TGTGCCAGCAGCTTACTTAGACAGGCAAACACCGGGGAGCTGTTTTTT.

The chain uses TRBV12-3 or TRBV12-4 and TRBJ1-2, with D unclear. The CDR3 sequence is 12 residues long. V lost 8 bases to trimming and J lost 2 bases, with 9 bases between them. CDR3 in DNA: TGTGCCAGCGCACCGGGAAACTATGGCTACACCTTC. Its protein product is CASAPGNYGYTF.